The rows below give T cell receptor beta chains drawn from one sample of a study of cytomegalovirus exposure and HLA in healthy donors. Sequencing was performed with immunoSEQ multiplex PCR; in TCRdb, only in-frame clones are kept and a portion is missing. The repertoire holds some 120,000 clones, with over 65% as singletons. The sequenced sample was PBMCs. These receptors were taken from a man younger than 45 in good health and CMV-seronegative. The CDR3 runs from the conserved cysteine through the conserved F or W. Each record gives: J gene, V gene, clone size, D gene, CDR3 protein, CDR3 DNA. The D gene is left open where the match is weak. Size is omitted from some rows. Given values are once, few, many or a class for expanded clones.

>TRBJ2-7|TRBV29-1|NA|NA
CSAGSGSYEQYF
TGCAGCGCTGGGTCAGGCTCCTACGAGCAGTACTTC
>TRBJ2-5|TRBV5-5|NA|TRBD1
CASSFPYRQGATGETQYF
TGTGCCAGCAGTTTTCCCTATCGACAGGGGGCGACGGGAGAGACCCAGTACTTC
>TRBJ1-5|TRBV19|NA|NA
CASSSHLASQPQHF
TGTGCCAGTAGTTCACACCTCGCAAGTCAGCCCCAGCATTTT
>TRBJ2-5|TRBV19|few|TRBD2
CASSMLSGGFQETQYF
TGTGCCAGTAGTATGCTAAGCGGGGGGTTCCAAGAGACCCAGTACTTC
>TRBJ2-7|TRBV5-1|NA|TRBD2
CASSSYRGGLAGGTGEQYF
TGCGCCAGCAGCTCCTACAGGGGGGGACTAGCGGGAGGGACCGGCGAGCAGTACTTC
>TRBJ1-2|TRBV6-1|NA|NA
CASSEETFTGYTF
TGTGCCAGCAGTGAAGAAACATTTACTGGCTACACCTTC
>TRBJ2-1|TRBV5-1|NA|NA
CASSLETGYNEQFF
TGCGCCAGCAGCTTGGAAACGGGATACAATGAGCAGTTCTTC
>TRBJ2-3|TRBV10-3|NA|NA
CAISEDGGPTDTQYF
TGTGCCATCAGTGAGGATGGTGGCCCCACAGATACGCAGTATTTT
>TRBJ2-5|TRBV14|NA|TRBD2
CASSRLAGGFQETQYF
TGTGCCAGCAGCAGGCTAGCGGGAGGATTCCAAGAGACCCAGTACTTC
>TRBJ2-3|TRBV9|NA|NA
CASSPLPRDTQYF
TGTGCCAGCAGCCCGCTTCCGAGAGATACGCAGTATTTT
>TRBJ2-7|TRBV19|few|TRBD1
CASGDRVNYEQYF
TGTGCCAGTGGGGACAGGGTAAACTACGAGCAGTACTTC
>TRBJ2-1|TRBV6-5|NA|NA
CASQKTGGVDNEQFF
TGTGCCAGCCAAAAAACAGGGGGGGTGGACAATGAGCAGTTCTTC
>TRBJ2-7|TRBV4-2|once|NA
CASSQDRFMNYEQYF
TGTGCCAGCAGCCAAGATCGGTTTATGAACTACGAGCAGTACTTC
>TRBJ1-2|TRBV4-2|NA|TRBD1
CASSLGQSYGYTF
TGTGCCAGCAGCCTGGGACAGAGCTATGGCTACACCTTC
>TRBJ1-1|TRBV5-6|once|NA
CASTRGRGNTEAFF
TGTGCCAGCACGCGGGGGCGAGGGAACACTGAAGCTTTCTTT
>TRBJ2-1|TRBV10-3|NA|TRBD2
CAISESMAGEVYNEQFF
TGTGCCATCAGTGAGTCAATGGCGGGAGAGGTCTACAATGAGCAGTTCTTC
>TRBJ1-3|TRBV6-5|NA|NA
CASSYSGHDSGNTIYF
TGTGCCAGCAGTTACTCGGGACACGACTCTGGAAACACCATATATTTT
>TRBJ1-4|TRBV7-9|NA|NA
CASSHRALSPTNEKLFF
TGTGCCAGCAGCCACAGGGCACTTAGTCCAACTAATGAAAAACTGTTTTTT
>TRBJ1-2|TRBV6-4|once|NA
CASSKTGGGTNYGYTF
TGTGCCAGCAGTAAGACTGGTGGCGGAACGAACTATGGCTACACCTTC
>TRBJ1-1|TRBV11-2|NA|TRBD1
CASTGQGASREAFF
TGTGCCAGCACCGGACAGGGGGCGTCGCGTGAAGCTTTCTTT
>TRBJ1-6|TRBV6-4|NA|NA
CASCLPRARLISLHF
TGTGCCAGCTGCCTACCGAGGGCCAGGCTAATATCCCTCCACTTT
>TRBJ1-1|TRBV2|NA|TRBD1
CATRQQGAREAFF
TGTGCCACCAGGCAACAGGGGGCGCGTGAAGCTTTCTTT
>TRBJ2-3|TRBV5-1|NA|NA
CASKTADTQYF
TGCGCCAGCAAAACAGCAGATACGCAGTATTTT
>TRBJ1-5|TRBV30|NA|TRBD1
CAWSVHRDRGAQPQHF
TGTGCCTGGAGTGTCCACCGGGACAGGGGTGCCCAGCCCCAGCATTTT
>TRBJ2-4|TRBV14|NA|NA
CASSQGAGHQYF
TGTGCCAGCAGCCAAGGAGCGGGACATCAGTACTTC
>TRBJ2-7|TRBV7-8|NA|NA
CASNLLPYEQYF
TGTGCCAGCAATCTACTACCCTACGAGCAGTACTTC
>TRBJ2-7|TRBV10-1|NA|NA
CASGQGLYEQYF
TGCGCCAGCGGGCAGGGTCTCTACGAGCAGTACTTC
>TRBJ1-2|TRBV2|few|TRBD1
CASSATGIPYGYTF
TGTGCCAGCAGCGCGACAGGGATCCCCTATGGCTACACCTTC
>TRBJ1-2|TRBV21-1|NA|NA
CASSKEGAGTPFFGYTF
TGTGCCAGCAGCAAGGAGGGGGCCGGGACACCCTTTTTCGGCTACACCTTC
>TRBJ1-5|TRBV28|NA|NA
CASSFQAGNNQPQHF
TGTGCCAGCAGTTTTCAGGCAGGGAACAATCAGCCCCAGCATTTT
>TRBJ2-1|TRBV7-8|NA|NA
CASSLRDNEQFF
TGTGCCAGCAGCTTACGGGACAATGAGCAGTTCTTC
>TRBJ2-2|TRBV5-4|NA|NA
CASSLESAGRKTGELFF
TGTGCCAGCAGCTTGGAGTCGGCAGGGAGGAAAACCGGGGAGCTGTTTTTT
>TRBJ2-1|TRBV27|NA|TRBD2
CASSYISGTYNEQFF
TGTGCCAGCAGTTATATCAGCGGGACTTACAATGAGCAGTTCTTC
>TRBJ2-7|TRBV7-2|NA|NA
CASSLDSEQYF
TGTGCCAGCAGCTTAGATTCGGAGCAGTACTTC
>TRBJ1-1|TRBV5-8|NA|NA
CASSRIREGRQKAFF
TGTGCCAGCAGCCGAATCCGGGAAGGCCGACAAAAAGCTTTCTTT
>TRBJ2-7|TRBV28|NA|TRBD2
CASSTRAGGRAREQYF
TGTGCCAGCAGCACCCGGGCGGGCGGGAGGGCCCGAGAGCAGTACTTC
>TRBJ2-3|TRBV11-2|NA|TRBD2
CASSSLQRGGRSDTQYF
TGTGCCAGCAGCTCCCTGCAGCGGGGGGGCCGGTCAGATACGCAGTATTTT
>TRBJ1-1|TRBV6-5|few|TRBD1
CASTPGTGVEAFF
TGTGCCAGCACCCCAGGGACAGGGGTTGAAGCTTTCTTT
>TRBJ2-7|TRBV5-6|NA|TRBD2
CASSLAPTSGRARAYEQYF
TGTGCCAGCAGCTTGGCCCCGACTAGCGGGAGGGCCAGGGCCTACGAGCAGTACTTC
>TRBJ1-6|TRBV19|few|NA
CASSLRVSSYNSPLHF
TGTGCCAGTAGTCTCCGAGTGAGCTCCTATAATTCACCCCTCCACTTT
>TRBJ1-2|TRBV10-3|NA|NA
CAISAGTTNYGYTF
TGTGCCATCAGCGCCGGGACAACTAACTATGGCTACACCTTC
>TRBJ2-7|TRBV10-3|once|TRBD2
CTIAGTSGGIYEQYF
TGTACCATTGCCGGGACTAGCGGAGGCATTTACGAGCAGTACTTC
>TRBJ2-7|TRBV29-1|NA|TRBD2
CSVKLLAGYEQYF
TGCAGCGTTAAATTACTAGCGGGATACGAGCAGTACTTC